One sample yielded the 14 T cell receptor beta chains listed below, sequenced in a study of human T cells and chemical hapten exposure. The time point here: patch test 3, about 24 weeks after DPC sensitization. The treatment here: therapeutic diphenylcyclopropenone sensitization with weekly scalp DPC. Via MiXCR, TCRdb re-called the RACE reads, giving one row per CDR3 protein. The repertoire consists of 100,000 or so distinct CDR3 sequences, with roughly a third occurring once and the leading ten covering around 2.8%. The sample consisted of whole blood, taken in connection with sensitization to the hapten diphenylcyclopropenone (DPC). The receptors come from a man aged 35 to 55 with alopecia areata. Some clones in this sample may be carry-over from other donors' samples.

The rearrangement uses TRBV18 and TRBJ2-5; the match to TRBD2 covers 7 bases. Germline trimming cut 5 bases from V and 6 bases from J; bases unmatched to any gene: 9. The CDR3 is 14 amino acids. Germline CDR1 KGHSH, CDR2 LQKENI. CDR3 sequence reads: CASSTGTTIQTQYF. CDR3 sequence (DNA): TGTGCCAGCTCAACCGGGACTACGATTCAGACCCAGTACTTC. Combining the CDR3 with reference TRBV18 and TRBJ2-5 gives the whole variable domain NAGVMQNPRHLVRRRGQEARLRCSPMKGHSHVYWYRQLPEEGLKFMVYLQKENIIDESGMPKERFSAEFPKEGPSILRIQQVVRGDSAAYFCASSTGTTIQTQYFGPGTRLLVL.

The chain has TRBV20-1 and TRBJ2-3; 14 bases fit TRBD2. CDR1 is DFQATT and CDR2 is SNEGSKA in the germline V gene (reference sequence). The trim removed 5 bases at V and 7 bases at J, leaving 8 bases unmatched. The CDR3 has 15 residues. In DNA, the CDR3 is TGCAGTGCTGTGACGGGACTAGCGGGAGCAAATACGCAGTATTTT. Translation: CSAVTGLAGANTQYF.

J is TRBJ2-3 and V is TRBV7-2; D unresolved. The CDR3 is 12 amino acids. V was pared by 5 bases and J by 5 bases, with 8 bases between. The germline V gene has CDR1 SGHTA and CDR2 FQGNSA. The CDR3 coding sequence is TGTGCCAGCAGCCCCCGTCAAGATACGCAGTATTTT. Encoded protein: CASSPRQDTQYF.

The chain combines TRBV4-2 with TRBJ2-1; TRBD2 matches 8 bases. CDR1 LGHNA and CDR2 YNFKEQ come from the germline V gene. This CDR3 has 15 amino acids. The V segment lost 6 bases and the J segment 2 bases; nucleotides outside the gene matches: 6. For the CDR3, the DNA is TGTGCCAGCAGTGATAGCGGGACCCCCTACAATGAGCAGTTCTTC. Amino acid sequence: CASSDSGTPYNEQFF.

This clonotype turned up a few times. The CDR3 DNA reads TGCGCCAGCAGCCAGTCCATCAGGGGCTTCTCTGGAAACACCATATATTTT. This sequence encodes CASSQSIRGFSGNTIYF. The rearrangement joins TRBV4-3 to TRBJ1-3; TRBD1 is a possible D gene (6 bases). The CDR3 length is 17 residues. CDR1 is LGHNA and CDR2 is YSLEER in the germline V gene. Trimming took 3 bases from V and 0 from J, leaving 15 bases between them.

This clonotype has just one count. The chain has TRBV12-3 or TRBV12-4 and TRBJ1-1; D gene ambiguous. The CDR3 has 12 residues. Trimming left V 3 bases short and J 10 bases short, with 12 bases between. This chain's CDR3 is CASSFLPNGAFF. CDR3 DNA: TGTGCCAGCAGTTTTCTCCCCAACGGAGCTTTCTTT.

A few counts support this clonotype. The CDR3 loop reads CSARDFEFPYEQYF. CDR3 nucleotide sequence: TGCAGTGCTAGAGATTTTGAGTTTCCCTACGAGCAGTACTTC. This chain uses TRBV20-1 with TRBJ2-7; D is uncertain. Germline V lookup: CDR1 DFQATT, CDR2 SNEGSKA (reference sequence). This CDR3 has 14 residues. The V gene lost 0 bases and the J gene lost 2 bases, with 11 bases spanning the gap.

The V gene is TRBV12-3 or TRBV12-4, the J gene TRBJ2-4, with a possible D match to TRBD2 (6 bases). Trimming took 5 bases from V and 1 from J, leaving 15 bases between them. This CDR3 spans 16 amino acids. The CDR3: CASSPLGGTAKNIQYF. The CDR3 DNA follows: TGTGCCAGCAGTCCCCTGGGCGGGACTGCCAAAAACATTCAGTACTTC.

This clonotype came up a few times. The chain's CDR3 is CASSLLGPSSYNEQFF. In nucleotides, the CDR3 is TGCGCCAGCAGCTTGTTGGGACCGAGCTCCTACAATGAGCAGTTCTTC. J is TRBJ2-1 and V is TRBV5-1; TRBD1 or TRBD2 may be the D gene (5 bases each). The CDR3 is 16 residues long. Trimming left V 1 base short and J 0 bases short, with 11 bases between. Germline assignment: CDR1 SGHRS and CDR2 YFSETQ.

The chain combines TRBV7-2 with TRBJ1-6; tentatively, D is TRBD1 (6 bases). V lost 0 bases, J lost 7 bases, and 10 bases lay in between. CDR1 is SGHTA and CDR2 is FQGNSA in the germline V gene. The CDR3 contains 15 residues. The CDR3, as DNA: TGTGCCAGCAGCTTAGCTAACAGGGTGAATTCACCCCTCCACTTT. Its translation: CASSLANRVNSPLHF. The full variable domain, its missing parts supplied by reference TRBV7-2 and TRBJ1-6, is GAGVSQSPSNKVTEKGKDVELRCDPISGHTALYWYRQSLGQGLEFLIYFQGNSAPDKSGLPSDRFSAERTGGSVSTLTIQRTQQEDSAVYLCASSLANRVNSPLHFGNGTRLTVT.

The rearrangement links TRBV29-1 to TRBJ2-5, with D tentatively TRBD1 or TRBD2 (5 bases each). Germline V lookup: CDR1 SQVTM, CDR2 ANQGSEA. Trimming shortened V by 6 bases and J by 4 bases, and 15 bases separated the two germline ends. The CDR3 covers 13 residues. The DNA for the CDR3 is TGCAGCGTCGACGGCCAGGGAGTAGAGACCCAGTACTTC. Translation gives CSVDGQGVETQYF.

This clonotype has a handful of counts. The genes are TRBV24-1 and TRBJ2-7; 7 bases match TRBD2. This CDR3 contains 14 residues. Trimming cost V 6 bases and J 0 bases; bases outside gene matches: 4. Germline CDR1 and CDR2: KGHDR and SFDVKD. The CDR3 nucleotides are TGTGCCACCAGTACCCGGGACTACTCCTACGAGCAGTACTTC. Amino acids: CATSTRDYSYEQYF.

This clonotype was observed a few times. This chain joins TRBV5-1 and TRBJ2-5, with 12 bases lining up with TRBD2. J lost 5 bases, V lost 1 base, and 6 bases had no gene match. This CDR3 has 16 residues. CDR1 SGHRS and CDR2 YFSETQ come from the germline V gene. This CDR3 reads CASSLTTSGSGETQYF. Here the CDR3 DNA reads TGCGCCAGCAGCTTGACGACTAGCGGGAGTGGTGAGACCCAGTACTTC. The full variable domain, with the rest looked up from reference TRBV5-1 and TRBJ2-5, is KAGVTQTPRYLIKTRGQQVTLSCSPISGHRSVSWYQQTPGQGLQFLFEYFSETQRNKGNFPGRFSGRQFSNSRSEMNVSTLELGDSALYLCASSLTTSGSGETQYFGPGTRLLVL.

Here the CDR3 reads CAIAGQLTSGANVLTF. The CDR3 nucleotides are TGTGCCATCGCGGGACAGCTAACCTCTGGGGCCAACGTCCTGACTTTC. The rearrangement links TRBV10-3 to TRBJ2-6; tentative D call: TRBD1 (7 bases). Germline V gives CDR1 ENHRY, CDR2 SYGVKD. Trimming shortened V by 8 bases and J by 0 bases, and 14 bases separated the two germline ends. CDR3 length equals 16 residues.